This passage covers 14 T cell receptor beta chains from one sample sequenced in a study of shared clonotypes between healthy human individuals. Some clones are missing from TCRdb's copy, which holds only in-frame ones; the method was immunoSEQ multiplex PCR. Here the sample spans under 2,500,000 clones, nearly 97% being singletons. Sequencing was carried out using naive CD4+ T cells sorted from blood. Stated subset: CD45RA+ positively selected. These receptors all come from a man aged 18 to 30 in good health.

The chain couples TRBV6-5 to TRBJ1-3; D is ambiguous. The ends were cut back, 6 bases at V and 2 bases at J, with 14 bases in the middle. Germline V gene data show CDR1 as MNHEY and CDR2 as SVGAGI. CDR3 length: 15 amino acids. This CDR3 reads CASRGEATPGNTIYF. In nucleotides, the CDR3 is TGTGCCAGCAGGGGAGAGGCGACCCCTGGAAACACCATATATTTT.

The CDR3 DNA sequence: TGTGCCAGCAGCGTAGATCCCCCCGGCCACTCTGGAAACACCATATATTTT. Translated, it gives CASSVDPPGHSGNTIYF. The gene calls are TRBV9 and TRBJ1-3, with D uncertain. This CDR3 comprises 17 residues. V was cut by 0 bases and J by 0 bases, with 13 bases left in between. Germline values: CDR1 SGDLS, CDR2 YYNGEE.

This chain joins TRBV6-5 and TRBJ2-7; D may be TRBD1 or TRBD2 (5 bases each). Trimming took 8 bases from V and 8 from J, leaving 16 bases between them. The CDR3 covers 12 residues. Per the germline V gene, CDR1 is MNHEY and CDR2 is SVGAGI. CDR3 sequence reads: CASSRGPNKQYF. The DNA of the CDR3 is TGTGCCAGCTCCCGGGGACCTAATAAGCAGTACTTC.

The V gene is TRBV10-3, the J gene TRBJ2-7; D gene uncertain. The germline gives CDR1 ENHRY, CDR2 SYGVKD. CDR3 length equals 14 residues. Between the trimmed V and J ends, which lost 2 bases and 0 bases, there was a span of 8 bases. CDR3 loop: CAISEPHSSYEQYF. For the CDR3, the DNA is TGTGCCATCAGTGAGCCCCATAGCTCCTACGAGCAGTACTTC.

The chain is built from TRBV5-1 and TRBJ2-7; 11 positions agree with TRBD2. The CDR3 consists of 14 residues. Germline values: CDR1 SGHRS, CDR2 YFSETQ. Trimming took 4 bases from V and 5 from J; bases not matched to a gene: 5. The CDR3 spells CASSGKTSGDEQYF. CDR3 in DNA: TGCGCCAGCAGCGGGAAGACTAGCGGGGACGAGCAGTACTTC.

Of note for this clone: One junction end disagrees with the germline gene, perhaps due to a read error. The gene calls are TRBV7-7 and TRBJ2-5; D is uncertain. Per the germline V gene, CDR1 is SSHAT and CDR2 is FNYEAQ (reference sequence). This CDR3 is 14 amino acids long. CDR3 sequence reads: CASSLQLTGETQYF. The CDR3 bases are TGTGCTAGCAGCTTACAACTAACTGGGGAGACCCAGTACTTC.

This chain connects TRBV30 to TRBJ1-1; D ambiguous. The V and J ends lost 3 bases and 6 bases respectively, with 23 bases between them. This CDR3 has 16 residues. Germline-derived CDR1 and CDR2 are GTSNPN and SVGIG (reference sequence). The CDR3 nucleotides read TGTGCCTGGAGCGCGCTTCCGACGAGAGAAGGCGCTGAAGCTTTCTTT. Translated, it gives CAWSALPTREGAEAFF.

This sequence joins TRBV7-9 and TRBJ1-4; D gene unclear. This CDR3 comprises 15 residues. Germline loops: CDR1 SEHNR, CDR2 FQNEAQ (reference sequence). Between the trimmed V and J ends, which lost 1 base and 5 bases, there was a span of 11 bases. CDR3 loop: CASSLGVDENEKLFF. The CDR3 DNA reads TGTGCCAGCAGCTTAGGAGTGGATGAGAATGAAAAACTGTTTTTT.

The chain is built from TRBV19 and TRBJ2-4; D perhaps matches TRBD1 (6 bases). The CDR3 loop spans 21 amino acids. Germline V gene data show CDR1 as LNHDA and CDR2 as SQIVND (reference sequence). With 0 bases removed from V and 6 bases from J, the gap between germline ends came to 30 bases. CDR3 sequence: CASSIDSRQGPSQQGPNIQYF. As DNA, the CDR3 is TGTGCCAGTAGTATAGATAGCAGGCAGGGGCCCAGCCAACAGGGTCCAAACATTCAGTACTTC.

The V call is TRBV9, the J call TRBJ2-7; 9 bases are shared with TRBD1. Germline lookup yields CDR1 SGDLS and CDR2 YYNGEE. J lost 5 bases, V lost 0 bases, and 6 bases had no gene match. The CDR3 is 15 amino acids. CDR3 DNA sequence: TGTGCCAGCAGCGTAGCCGGGACAGGGTCCCACGAGCAGTACTTC. Its translation is CASSVAGTGSHEQYF.

The chain carries TRBV18 and TRBJ1-5, with no clear D. Trimming took off 0 bases at V and 9 bases at J, with 6 bases between the two ends. The CDR3 runs 12 residues. The germline CDR1 and CDR2 sequences are KGHSH and LQKENI. As DNA, the CDR3 is TGTGCCAGCTCACCACCGTTGGGGCCCCAGCATTTT. This sequence encodes CASSPPLGPQHF.

This clone was seen a single time. The identical CDR3 is also encoded by other nucleotide sequences in the sample. J is TRBJ2-5 and V is TRBV7-3; D perhaps matches TRBD2 (5 bases). Between the trimmed V and J ends, which lost 2 bases and 3 bases, there was a span of 7 bases. This CDR3 contains 13 residues. Germline V lookup: CDR1 SGHTA, CDR2 FQGTGA. The CDR3 protein is CASSLAGKETQYF. The CDR3 DNA is TGTGCCAGCAGCTTAGCGGGCAAAGAGACCCAGTACTTC.

This chain links TRBV5-1 with TRBJ2-1; maybe TRBD2 (6 bases). The CDR3 runs 16 residues. Trimming left V 0 bases short and J 1 base short, with 11 bases between. Germline V gene sequence: CDR1 SGHRS, CDR2 YFSETQ. CDR3: CASSLAPSGSYNEQFF. The CDR3 DNA reads as TGCGCCAGCAGCTTGGCCCCCAGCGGGTCCTACAATGAGCAGTTCTTC.

This chain uses TRBV6-1 with TRBJ2-3, with D maybe TRBD1 (6 bases). CDR1 is MNHNS, CDR2 SASEGT, per germline. V lost 7 bases, J lost 2 bases, and 13 bases lay in between. There are 14 residues in the CDR3. CDR3 sequence reads: CASIFGTPTDTQYF. CDR3 DNA: TGTGCCAGCATTTTCGGGACACCCACAGATACGCAGTATTTT.